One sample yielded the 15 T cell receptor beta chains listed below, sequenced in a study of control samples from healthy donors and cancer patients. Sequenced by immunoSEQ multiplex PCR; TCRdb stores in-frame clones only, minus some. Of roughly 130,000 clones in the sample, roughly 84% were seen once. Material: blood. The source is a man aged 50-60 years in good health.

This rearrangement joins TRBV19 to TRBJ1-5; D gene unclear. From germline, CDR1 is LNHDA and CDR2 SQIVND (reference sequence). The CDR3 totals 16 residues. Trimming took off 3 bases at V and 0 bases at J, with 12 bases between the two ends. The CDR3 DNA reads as TGTGCCAGTAGTATCCGGCGGCCGAATAGCAATCAGCCCCAGCATTTT. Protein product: CASSIRRPNSNQPQHF.

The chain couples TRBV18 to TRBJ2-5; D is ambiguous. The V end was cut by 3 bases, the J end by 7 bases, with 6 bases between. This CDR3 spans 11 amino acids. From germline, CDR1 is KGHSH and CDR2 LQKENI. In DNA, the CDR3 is TGTGCCAGCTCACCGGTGGGGACCCAGTACTTC. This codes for CASSPVGTQYF.

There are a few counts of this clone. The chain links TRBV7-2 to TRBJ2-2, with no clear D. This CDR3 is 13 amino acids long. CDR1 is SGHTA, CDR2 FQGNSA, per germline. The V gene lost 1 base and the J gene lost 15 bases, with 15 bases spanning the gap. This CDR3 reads CASSLGRQTQVFF. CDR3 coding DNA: TGTGCCAGCAGCTTAGGTCGCCAGACCCAGGTGTTTTTT.

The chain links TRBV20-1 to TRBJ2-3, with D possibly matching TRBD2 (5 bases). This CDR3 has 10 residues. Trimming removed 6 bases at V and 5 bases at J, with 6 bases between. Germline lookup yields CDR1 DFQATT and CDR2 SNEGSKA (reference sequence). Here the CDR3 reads CSAGIDTQYF. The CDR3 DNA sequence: TGCAGTGCCGGGATAGATACGCAGTATTTT.

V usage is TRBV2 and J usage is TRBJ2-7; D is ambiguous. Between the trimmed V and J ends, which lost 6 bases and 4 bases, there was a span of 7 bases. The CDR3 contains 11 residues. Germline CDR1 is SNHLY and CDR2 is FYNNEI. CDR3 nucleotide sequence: TGTGCCAGCAGCCTAAGTTACGAGCAGTACTTC. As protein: CASSLSYEQYF.

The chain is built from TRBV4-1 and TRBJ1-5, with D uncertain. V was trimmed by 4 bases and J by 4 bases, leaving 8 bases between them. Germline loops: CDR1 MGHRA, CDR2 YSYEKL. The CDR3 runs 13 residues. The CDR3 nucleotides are TGCGCCAGCAGCCCTGGGTTTAATCAGCCCCAGCATTTT. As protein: CASSPGFNQPQHF.

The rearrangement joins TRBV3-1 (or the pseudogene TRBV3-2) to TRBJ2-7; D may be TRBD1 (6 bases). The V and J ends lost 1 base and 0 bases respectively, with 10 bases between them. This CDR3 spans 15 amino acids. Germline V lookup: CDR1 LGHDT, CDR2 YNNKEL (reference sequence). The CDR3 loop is CASSQGQGLSYEQYF. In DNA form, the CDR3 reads TGTGCCAGCAGCCAAGGGCAGGGGCTCTCCTACGAGCAGTACTTC.

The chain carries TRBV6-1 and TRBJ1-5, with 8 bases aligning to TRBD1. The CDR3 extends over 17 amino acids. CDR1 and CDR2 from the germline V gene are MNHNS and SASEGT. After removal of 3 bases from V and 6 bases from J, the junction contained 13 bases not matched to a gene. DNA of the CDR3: TGTGCCAGCAGTGATAAGAGACAGGGGTTAGGGGGTCAGCCCCAGCATTTT. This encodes CASSDKRQGLGGQPQHF.

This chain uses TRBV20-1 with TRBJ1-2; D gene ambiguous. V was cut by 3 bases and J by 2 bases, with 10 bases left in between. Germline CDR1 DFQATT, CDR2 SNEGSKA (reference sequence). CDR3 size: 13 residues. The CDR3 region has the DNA TGCAGTGCTAGTAACATGGCAAACTATGGCTACACCTTC. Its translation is CSASNMANYGYTF.

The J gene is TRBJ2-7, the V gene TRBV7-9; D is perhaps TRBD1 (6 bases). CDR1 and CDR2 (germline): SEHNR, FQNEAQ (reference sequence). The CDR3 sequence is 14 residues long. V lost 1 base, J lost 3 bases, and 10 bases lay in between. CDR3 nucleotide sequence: TGTGCCAGCAGCTTAGTGGGGGCTATCTACGAGCAGTACTTC. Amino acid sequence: CASSLVGAIYEQYF. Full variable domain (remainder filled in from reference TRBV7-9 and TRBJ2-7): DTGVSQNPRHKITKRGQNVTFRCDPISEHNRLYWYRQTLGQGPEFLTYFQNEAQLEKSRLLSDRFSAERPKGSFSTLEIQRTEQGDSAMYLCASSLVGAIYEQYFGPGTRLTVT.

The CDR3 reads CASSLSGTSSYEQYF. CDR3 nucleotide sequence: TGTGCCAGCAGCTTAAGCGGGACGAGCTCCTACGAGCAGTACTTC. The chain has TRBV5-4 and TRBJ2-7; 7 bases are a match to TRBD2. The CDR3 spans 15 residues. Germline V gene data show CDR1 as SGHNT and CDR2 as YYREEE (reference sequence). Germline trimming cut 2 bases from V and 0 bases from J; bases unmatched to any gene: 5.

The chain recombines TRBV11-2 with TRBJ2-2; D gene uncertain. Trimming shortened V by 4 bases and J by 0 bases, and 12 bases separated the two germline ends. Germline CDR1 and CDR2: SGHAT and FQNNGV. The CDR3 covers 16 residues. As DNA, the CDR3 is TGTGCCAGCAGCTCCTCACTCCCTACGAACACCGGGGAGCTGTTTTTT. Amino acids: CASSSSLPTNTGELFF.

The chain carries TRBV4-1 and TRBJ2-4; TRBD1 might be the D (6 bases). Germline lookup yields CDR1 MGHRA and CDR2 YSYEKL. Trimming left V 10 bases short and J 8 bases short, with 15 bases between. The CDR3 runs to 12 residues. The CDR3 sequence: CAKTQGKYIQYF. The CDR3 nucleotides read TGCGCCAAGACACAGGGAAAATACATTCAGTACTTC.

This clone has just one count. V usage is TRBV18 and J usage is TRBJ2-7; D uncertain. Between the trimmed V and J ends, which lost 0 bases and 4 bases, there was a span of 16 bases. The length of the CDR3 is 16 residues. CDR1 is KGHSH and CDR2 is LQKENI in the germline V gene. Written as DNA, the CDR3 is TGTGCCAGCTCACCACCAAACTTTGCCACCTATTACGAGCAGTACTTC. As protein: CASSPPNFATYYEQYF.

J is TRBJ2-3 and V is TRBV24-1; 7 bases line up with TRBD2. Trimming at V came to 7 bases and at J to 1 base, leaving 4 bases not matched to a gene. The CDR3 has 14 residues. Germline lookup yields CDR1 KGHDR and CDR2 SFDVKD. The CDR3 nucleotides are TGTGCCACCAGAACTAGCGTCGGCACAGATACGCAGTATTTT. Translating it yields CATRTSVGTDTQYF.